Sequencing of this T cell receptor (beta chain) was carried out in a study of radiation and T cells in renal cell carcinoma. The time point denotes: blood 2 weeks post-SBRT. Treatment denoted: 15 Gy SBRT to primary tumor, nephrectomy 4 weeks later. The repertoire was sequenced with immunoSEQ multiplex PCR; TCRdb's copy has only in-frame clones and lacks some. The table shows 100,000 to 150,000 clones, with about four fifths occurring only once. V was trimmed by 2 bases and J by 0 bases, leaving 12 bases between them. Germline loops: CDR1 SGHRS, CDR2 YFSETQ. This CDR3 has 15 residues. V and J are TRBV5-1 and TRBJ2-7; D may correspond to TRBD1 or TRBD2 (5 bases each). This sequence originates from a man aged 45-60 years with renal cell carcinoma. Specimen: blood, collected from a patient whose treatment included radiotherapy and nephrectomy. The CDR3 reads CASSFDGASSYEQYF. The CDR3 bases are TGCGCCAGCAGCTTTGACGGGGCTAGCTCCTACGAGCAGTACTTC.